These 13 T cell receptor beta chains share one sample of origin, sequenced in a study of identifying expanded T cells in peripheral blood. Libraries were prepared by immunoSEQ multiplex PCR; TCRdb keeps only in-frame clonotypes and omits some of them. The profile shows around 94,000 clones, 88% of them singletons. The sample comprised blood. These receptor sequences come from a person aged 18 to 69 in good health.

The gene calls are TRBV28 and TRBJ2-4; unclear D gene. Germline CDR1 and CDR2: MDHEN and SYDVKM. V lost 3 bases to trimming and J lost 7 bases, with 10 bases between them. CDR3 size: 13 residues. CDR3: CASSLEGWNIQYF. CDR3 nucleotides: TGTGCCAGCAGTTTGGAAGGGTGGAACATTCAGTACTTC.

The chain recombines TRBV11-1 with TRBJ2-7, with D perhaps assigned TRBD1 or TRBD2 (5 bases each). The CDR3 covers 15 residues. The V end was cut by 5 bases, the J end by 5 bases, with 19 bases between. The V gene's germline CDR1 is SGHAT and CDR2 FQDESV (reference sequence). The DNA of the CDR3 is TGTGCCAGCAGCCCTTGGGCGGGCAGGGCTGACGAGCAGTACTTC. Translating it yields CASSPWAGRADEQYF.

The chain has TRBV11-2 and TRBJ2-7; 11 nucleotides align to TRBD2. The trim removed 5 bases at V and 5 bases at J, leaving 8 bases unmatched. CDR3 length: 15 amino acids. Germline V CDR1 and CDR2: SGHAT, FQNNGV. This CDR3 is CASSRNSGRADEQYF. As DNA, the CDR3 is TGTGCCAGCAGCCGAAATAGCGGGAGGGCCGACGAGCAGTACTTC.

This rearrangement joins TRBV18 to TRBJ1-4; tentatively, D is TRBD1 (6 bases). Germline CDR1 KGHSH, CDR2 LQKENI. The CDR3 totals 13 residues. Trimming shortened V by 3 bases and J by 7 bases, and 9 bases separated the two germline ends. Here the CDR3 DNA reads TGTGCCAGCTCACCGGGGGGCGGTGAAAAACTGTTTTTT. Amino acids: CASSPGGGEKLFF.

CDR3 residues: CASSPDPKGEAFF. CDR3 DNA: TGTGCCAGCAGCCCCGACCCTAAGGGTGAAGCTTTCTTT. V usage is TRBV11-2 and J usage is TRBJ1-1; D is ambiguous. The CDR3 is 13 amino acids. Per the germline V gene, CDR1 is SGHAT and CDR2 is FQNNGV. The V end was cut by 5 bases, the J end by 7 bases, with 14 bases between.

The chain couples TRBV18 to TRBJ2-7, with TRBD2 identical over 8 bases. CDR3 size: 14 residues. V lost 5 bases and J lost 6; bases outside the gene matches: 9. Germline V lookup: CDR1 KGHSH, CDR2 LQKENI. The CDR3, as DNA: TGTGCCAGCTCAACGGGACTAGGTGGACTCGAGCAGTACTTC. Amino acid sequence: CASSTGLGGLEQYF.

V usage is TRBV2 and J usage is TRBJ1-1; D unresolved. Per the germline V gene, CDR1 is SNHLY and CDR2 is FYNNEI. This CDR3 is 13 amino acids long. Trimming shortened V by 6 bases and J by 0 bases, and 8 bases separated the two germline ends. In nucleotides, the CDR3 is TGTGCCAGCAGGACCCGTATGAACACTGAAGCTTTCTTT. Translated, it gives CASRTRMNTEAFF.

This clone is a singleton in its sample. V gene TRBV2 combines with J gene TRBJ1-4; TRBD1 might be the D (5 bases). The CDR3 is 14 residues long. The V gene's germline CDR1 is SNHLY and CDR2 FYNNEI. V lost 1 base, J lost 5 bases, and 8 bases lay in between. The CDR3 protein is CASSEEGRNEKLFF. Written as DNA, the CDR3 is TGTGCCAGCAGTGAAGAGGGACGCAATGAAAAACTGTTTTTT.

This clone was seen once. V usage is TRBV7-2 and J usage is TRBJ1-5, with D unresolved. Germline values: CDR1 SGHTA, CDR2 FQGNSA. This CDR3 has 15 amino acids. Deletions cut 1 base from V and 7 bases from J, with 14 bases between. CDR3 DNA sequence: TGTGCCAGCAGCTTAGATCTCTGGGGTGGGCAGCCCCAGCATTTT. Its translation is CASSLDLWGGQPQHF.

This clone occurred once. The chain recombines TRBV4-1 with TRBJ2-4; D gene ambiguous. The germline V and J ends were trimmed by 1 base and 2 bases, with 12 bases remaining between them. The CDR3 has 16 amino acids. Germline CDR1 is MGHRA and CDR2 is YSYEKL. The CDR3 DNA follows: TGCGCCAGCAGCCAAGGTATAGAGGTGACCAAAAACATTCAGTACTTC. This encodes CASSQGIEVTKNIQYF.

The rearrangement joins TRBV2 to TRBJ1-2; D gene unclear. Germline assignment: CDR1 SNHLY and CDR2 FYNNEI. Trimming left V 5 bases short and J 0 bases short, with 10 bases between. This CDR3 has 14 residues. The CDR3 spells CASSLHESNYGYTF. The CDR3 nucleotides read TGTGCCAGCAGTCTACACGAATCTAACTATGGCTACACCTTC.

The chain carries TRBV29-1 and TRBJ2-1; TRBD1 might be the D (5 bases). Trimming stripped 2 bases from V and 4 bases from J, with 6 bases between. CDR1 is SQVTM, CDR2 ANQGSEA, per germline. This CDR3 contains 12 residues. This CDR3 reads CSVEPGYNEQFF. CDR3 bases: TGCAGCGTTGAACCAGGGTACAATGAGCAGTTCTTC.

The chain employs TRBV10-3 and TRBJ2-1; 9 bases are shared with TRBD2. Germline V CDR1 and CDR2: ENHRY, SYGVKD. CDR3 length: 15 residues. V shed 3 bases and J 2 bases; nucleotides not matched to a gene: 2. CDR3 residues: CAISDSGGTYNEQFF. The CDR3 DNA sequence: TGTGCCATCAGTGACAGCGGGGGGACCTACAATGAGCAGTTCTTC.